The rows below give T cell receptor beta chains drawn from one sample of a study of CD8 T cells in ankylosing spondylitis. TCRdb analysed the 5' RACE reads with MiXCR anew, one entry per CDR3 protein. The sample holds around 480,000 distinct CDR3 sequences, roughly a sixth seen once. Sequencing input: blood, either unsorted or a sorted T cell fraction (not recorded which). The source of these receptors is a male donor with ankylosing spondylitis. Each CDR3 is given with its conserved first and last residue. A D gene is named only where the DNA matches it firmly. Only some rows state a clone size, as once, few, many or a class for expanded clones.

v_call	clone_size	j_call	d_call	cdr3_aa	cdr3_nt
TRBV5-4	.	TRBJ2-6	.	CASSLGGTSGANVLTF	TGTGCCAGCAGCTTGGGTGGGACCTCTGGGGCCAACGTCCTGACTTTC
TRBV11-2	few	TRBJ2-7	.	CASSLAVLYEQYF	TGTGCCAGCAGCTTAGCGGTCCTTTACGAGCAGTACTTC
TRBV12-3/TRBV12-4	few	TRBJ1-2	.	CASSLAWADGGTSGYTF	TGTGCCAGCAGTTTAGCCTGGGCGGACGGGGGGACGAGTGGCTACACCTTC
TRBV7-2	.	TRBJ2-7	.	CASSLDGAQGLPDF	TGTGCCAGCAGCTTAGATGGGGCTCAGGGACTTCCTGACTTC
TRBV20-1	.	TRBJ1-4	.	CSARVSNEKLFF	TGCAGTGCTAGAGTCTCTAATGAAAAACTGTTTTTT
TRBV4-2	few	TRBJ2-3	TRBD2	CASSRATRGGTDTQYF	TGTGCCAGCAGCCGAGCAACGCGGGGGGGCACAGATACGCAGTATTTT
TRBV4-3	many	TRBJ2-2	TRBD2	CASNPGLAGDTGELFF	TGCGCCAGCAATCCGGGACTAGCGGGAGATACCGGGGAGCTGTTTTTT
TRBV7-9	.	TRBJ1-2	.	CASSLAGGSGYGYTF	TGTGCCAGCAGCTTAGCGGGAGGGAGCGGCTATGGCTACACCTTC
TRBV4-1	many	TRBJ2-1	.	CASSQGDRNYNEQFF	TGCGCCAGCAGCCAAGGAGACAGAAACTACAATGAGCAGTTCTTC
TRBV20-1	.	TRBJ2-7	.	CSAGALRGSYEQYF	TGCAGTGCTGGGGCCCTTAGGGGGTCCTACGAGCAGTACTTC
TRBV6-1	.	TRBJ2-5	TRBD2	CASSEWGGTETQYF	TGTGCCAGCAGTGAATGGGGAGGGACAGAGACCCAGTACTTC
TRBV20-1	.	TRBJ2-1	TRBD1	CSAPRDRYNEQFF	TGCAGTGCTCCCCGGGACAGGTACAATGAGCAGTTCTTC